This T cell receptor (beta chain) was recorded in a study of T cell repertoires in cytomegalovirus infection. The overall study: Matching HLA type and CMV infection were both indicated by public TCR beta signatures. Study observations and caveats: Predominance within the ex vivo response was attributable to HLA-C-restricted CMV-specific TCR beta clonotypes.

Trimming took 1 base from V and 14 from J; bases not matched to a gene: 6. The germline V gene encodes CDR1 SGHDT and CDR2 YYEEEE. The CDR3 loop spans 13 amino acids. Regarding this clonotype: Its antigen is undetermined.

TCRdb called the reads again in MiXCR, with one record for every CDR3 protein. Here the sample spans more than 85,000 distinct CDR3 sequences, approximately 16% being singletons. The V gene is TRBV5-6, the J gene TRBJ2-3, with 11 bases identical to TRBD2. The receptor was isolated from a human donor in good health (CMV status not recorded). Some clones in this sample may be carry-over from other donors' samples. Source material: PBMCs. This CDR3 is CASSLPTSGGRYF. CDR3 DNA: TGTGCCAGCAGCTTGCCAACTAGCGGGGGAAGGTATTTT.